This record concerns one TCR beta chain sequence. The data were taken from a study of blood T cell repertoires in COVID-19. Study background: Sources were T cells, B-cell-depleted T cells, or PBMCs; the material itself was cDNA or gDNA.

Adults between roughly 18 and 95 years of age took part from 24 US areas. Participants were placed into cohorts based on the clinical history they reported. Assay: immunoSEQ multiplex PCR; the TCRdb copy retains only in-frame clones and omits some. Of about 400,000 clones in the sample, roughly 90% are singletons; the top ten hold around 2%. This CDR3 contains 15 residues. Germline assignment: CDR1 KGHDR and CDR2 SFDVKD. The J segment lost 1 base and the V segment lost 4 bases, leaving 5 bases of the junction unmatched. The sequenced sample consisted of PBMCs or T cells enriched from blood (not recorded which). The clonotype comes from a woman in her forties with acute COVID-19. V is TRBV24-1 and J is TRBJ2-7, with 8 bases matching TRBD1. The CDR3 spells CATSEGQGASYEQYF. The DNA of the CDR3 is TGTGCCACCAGTGAAGGACAGGGAGCTTCCTACGAGCAGTACTTC.